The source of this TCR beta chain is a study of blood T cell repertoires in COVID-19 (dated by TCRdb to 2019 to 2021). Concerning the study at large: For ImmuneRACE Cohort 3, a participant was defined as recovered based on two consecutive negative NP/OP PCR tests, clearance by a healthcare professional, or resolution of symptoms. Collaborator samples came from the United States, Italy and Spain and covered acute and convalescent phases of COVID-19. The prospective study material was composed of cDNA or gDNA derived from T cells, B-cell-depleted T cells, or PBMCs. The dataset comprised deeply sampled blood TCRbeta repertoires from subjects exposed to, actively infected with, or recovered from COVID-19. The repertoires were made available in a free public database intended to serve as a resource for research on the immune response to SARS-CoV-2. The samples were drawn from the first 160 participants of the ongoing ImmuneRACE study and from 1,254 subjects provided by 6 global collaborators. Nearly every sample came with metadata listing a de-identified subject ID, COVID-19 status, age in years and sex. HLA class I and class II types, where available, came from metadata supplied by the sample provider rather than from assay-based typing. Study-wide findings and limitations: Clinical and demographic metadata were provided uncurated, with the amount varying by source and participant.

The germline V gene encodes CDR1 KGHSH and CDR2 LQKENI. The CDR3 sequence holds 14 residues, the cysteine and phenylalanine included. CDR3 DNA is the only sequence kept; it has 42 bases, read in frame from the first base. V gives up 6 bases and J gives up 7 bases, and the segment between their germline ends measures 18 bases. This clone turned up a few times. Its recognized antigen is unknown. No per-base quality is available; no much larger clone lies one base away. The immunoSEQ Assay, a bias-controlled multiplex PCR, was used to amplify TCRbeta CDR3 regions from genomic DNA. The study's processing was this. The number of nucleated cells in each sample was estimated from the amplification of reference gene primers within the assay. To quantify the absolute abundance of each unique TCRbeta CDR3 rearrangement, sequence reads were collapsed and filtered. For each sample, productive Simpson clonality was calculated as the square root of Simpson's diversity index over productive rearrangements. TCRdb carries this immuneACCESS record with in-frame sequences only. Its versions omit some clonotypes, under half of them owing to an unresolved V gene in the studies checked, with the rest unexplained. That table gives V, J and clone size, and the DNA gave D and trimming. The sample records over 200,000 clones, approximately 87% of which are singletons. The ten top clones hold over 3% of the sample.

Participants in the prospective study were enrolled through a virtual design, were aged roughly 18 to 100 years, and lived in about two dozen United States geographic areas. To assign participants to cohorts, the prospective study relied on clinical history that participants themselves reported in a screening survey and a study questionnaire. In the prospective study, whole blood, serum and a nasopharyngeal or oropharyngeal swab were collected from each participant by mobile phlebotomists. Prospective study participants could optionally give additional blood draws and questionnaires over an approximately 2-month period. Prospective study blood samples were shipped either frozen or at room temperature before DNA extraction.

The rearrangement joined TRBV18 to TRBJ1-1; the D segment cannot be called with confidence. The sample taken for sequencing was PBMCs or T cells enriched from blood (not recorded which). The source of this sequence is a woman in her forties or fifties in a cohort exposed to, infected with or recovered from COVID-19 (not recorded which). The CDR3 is CASSNSRGRGEAFF. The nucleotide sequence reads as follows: TGTGCCAGCTCGAACTCACGCGGGAGAGGTGAAGCTTTCTTT.